This record covers a single TCR beta chain. Germline trimming cut 1 base from V and 6 bases from J; bases unmatched to any gene: 8. The length of the CDR3 is 15 residues. Germline V gene data show CDR1 as LGHDT and CDR2 as YNNKEL (reference sequence). Authors' data handling: Reference gene primer amplification gave estimated nucleated cell counts. The method was immunoSEQ multiplex PCR; TCRdb's version includes in-frame clones alone and lacks a portion of them. V, J and clone size are taken as reported in that table, and D and trimming were inferred from the DNA itself. The sample records about 110,000 clones, approximately 80% being singletons. The source of the sample is a study of blood T cell repertoires in COVID-19.

The clonotype comes from a woman in her sixties or seventies with acute or convalescent COVID-19. The rearrangement joins TRBV3-1 (or the pseudogene TRBV3-2) to TRBJ2-5; TRBD2 agrees at 7 bases. Sequenced input: peripheral blood. The CDR3 bases are TGTGCCAGCAGCCAAGGGCTGGGGGGAGGGAAGACCCAGTACTTC. Residues: CASSQGLGGGKTQYF.